Sequencing of this TCR beta chain was carried out in a study of blood T cell repertoires in COVID-19. Profiling relied on immunoSEQ multiplex PCR, and the TCRdb table lists in-frame clones only, not all of them. This table has 300,000 to 400,000 clones, around 91% appearing once. This TCR came from a woman aged 18-29 years who had recovered from COVID-19. The sample was peripheral blood.

CDR3 in DNA: TGTGCCTGGAGTGTAGACAGGAACCATGGCTACACCTTC. Encoded protein: CAWSVDRNHGYTF. The V call is TRBV30, the J call TRBJ1-2; a possible D gene is TRBD1 (6 bases). V was clipped by 0 bases and J by 6 bases, with 11 bases between them. This CDR3 contains 13 residues. Germline V gene data show CDR1 as GTSNPN and CDR2 as SVGIG (reference sequence).